The 27 T cell receptor beta chains listed next were all sequenced from one sample in a study of OX40 agonist ivuxolimab in advanced cancers. Profiling relied on immunoSEQ multiplex PCR, and the TCRdb table lists in-frame clones only, not all of them. The sample includes tens of thousands of clones, more than 80% of them seen just once. The input for sequencing was CD4+ or CD8+ T cells sorted from blood, taken in a trial of the OX40 agonist ivuxolimab. Receptors were obtained from an adult with an advanced solid tumor such as melanoma, head and neck, liver or kidney cancer.

This clone was recorded at least ten times. J is TRBJ1-4 and V is TRBV6-1; the D is unclear. Trimming took off 10 bases at V and 8 bases at J, with 20 bases between the two ends. CDR1 is MNHNS and CDR2 is SASEGT in the germline V gene. The CDR3 extends over 14 amino acids. The DNA of the CDR3 is TGTGCCACCCGCCGTGGCGGGGTTGGGGAAAAACTGTTTTTT. Protein: CATRRGGVGEKLFF.

This clone was observed a handful of times. This rearrangement joins TRBV2 to TRBJ1-1; D is undetermined. V lost 3 bases, J lost 7 bases, and 12 bases lay in between. This CDR3 spans 13 amino acids. The germline V gene has CDR1 SNHLY and CDR2 FYNNEI. CDR3 protein: CASSERRQFEAFF. The DNA for the CDR3 is TGTGCCAGCAGTGAGCGAAGGCAGTTTGAAGCTTTCTTT.

The rearrangement joins TRBV6-5 to TRBJ2-7, with D unresolved. Germline CDR1 reads MNHEY; CDR2 reads SVGAGI. V gave up 7 bases and J gave up 1 base, with 14 bases separating them. The CDR3 has 14 residues. The CDR3, as DNA: TGTGCCAGCAAGAGTCTAACGCCGTCCTACGAGCAGTACTTC. As protein: CASKSLTPSYEQYF.

This clone was observed once. The rearrangement links TRBV6-5 to TRBJ1-6; no clear D gene. V shed 7 bases and J shed 3 bases, with 13 bases lying between them. Germline-derived CDR1 and CDR2 are MNHEY and SVGAGI. The CDR3 covers 15 residues. The DNA of the CDR3 is TGTGCCAGCAATCTATCGGACCGCTATAATTCACCCCTCCACTTT. Its translation is CASNLSDRYNSPLHF.

The chain combines TRBV6-6 with TRBJ2-7, with TRBD2 identical over 8 bases. CDR1 is MNHNY, CDR2 SVGAGI, per germline (reference sequence). V dropped 2 bases and J dropped 6; count of bases not matched to a gene: 12. The CDR3 runs 16 residues. CDR3 DNA: TGTGCCAGCAGTTACACCCCGGGTAGCGGGACCTCCGAGCAGTACTTC. It yields the protein CASSYTPGSGTSEQYF.

Here the CDR3 DNA reads TGTGCCAGCAGCCAGGGAGGCGGCAGCTCCTACGAGCAGTACTTC. This gives the protein CASSQGGGSSYEQYF. V gene TRBV7-2 combines with J gene TRBJ2-7; TRBD2 might be the D (6 bases). This CDR3 is 15 amino acids long. Germline CDR1 and CDR2: SGHTA and FQGNSA. V dropped 5 bases and J dropped 0 bases, with 14 bases sitting between them. The entire variable domain, with the rest obtained from reference TRBV7-2 and TRBJ2-7, is as follows: GAGVSQSPSNKVTEKGKDVELRCDPISGHTALYWYRQSLGQGLEFLIYFQGNSAPDKSGLPSDRFSAERTGGSVSTLTIQRTQQEDSAVYLCASSQGGGSSYEQYFGPGTRLTVT.

This sequence joins TRBV7-8 and TRBJ1-1; D uncertain. The ends were cut back, 5 bases at V and 8 bases at J, with 21 bases in the middle. The germline gives CDR1 SGHVS, CDR2 FQNEAQ. The CDR3 spans 15 residues. The CDR3 loop is CASSPTLGIPSEAFF. CDR3 nucleotides: TGTGCCAGCAGCCCTACATTGGGAATTCCATCAGAAGCTTTCTTT.

This clone was counted a few times. The V and J genes are TRBV7-9 and TRBJ1-2, with a possible D match to TRBD1 (6 bases). Germline lookup yields CDR1 SEHNR and CDR2 FQNEAQ (reference sequence). V was cut by 3 bases and J by 6 bases, with 14 bases left in between. The CDR3 consists of 14 residues. The CDR3 sequence: CASSFSLRGDGYTF. The CDR3 DNA sequence: TGTGCCAGCAGCTTCAGCCTCAGGGGCGATGGCTACACCTTC.

The chain joins TRBV6-1 to TRBJ1-3; D remains unclear. The CDR3 loop spans 13 amino acids. Germline V gene lookup returns CDR1 MNHNS and CDR2 SASEGT. Trimming shortened V by 8 bases and J by 0 bases, and 8 bases separated the two germline ends. The DNA for the CDR3 is TGTGCCAGCTTCTACACCTCTGGAAACACCATATATTTT. It specifies CASFYTSGNTIYF.

V is TRBV2 and J is TRBJ2-5, with D tentatively TRBD2 (7 bases). The V end was cut by 6 bases, the J end by 3 bases, with 11 bases between. The germline V gene has CDR1 SNHLY and CDR2 FYNNEI. CDR3 length: 13 amino acids. DNA of the CDR3: TGTGCCAGCAGCGGGGGGACAAAAGAGACCCAGTACTTC. This translates into CASSGGTKETQYF. Looking up the rest from reference TRBV2 and TRBJ2-5 gives the full variable domain: EPEVTQTPSHQVTQMGQEVILRCVPISNHLYFYWYRQILGQKVEFLVSFYNNEISEKSEIFDDQFSVERPDGSNFTLKIRSTKLEDSAMYFCASSGGTKETQYFGPGTRLLVL.

CDR3 sequence (DNA): TGTGCCAGCAGCCGGACAGGGTATTTCACTGAAGCTTTCTTT. Translated, it gives CASSRTGYFTEAFF. The chain recombines TRBV6-1 with TRBJ1-1; 8 nucleotides line up with TRBD1. J lost 4 bases, V lost 6 bases, and 7 bases had no gene match. This CDR3 spans 14 amino acids. Germline lookup yields CDR1 MNHNS and CDR2 SASEGT.

The genes are TRBV7-2 and TRBJ1-1; 9 bases align to TRBD1. This CDR3 has 14 residues. V gave up 3 bases and J gave up 1 base; unmatched junction bases: 0. The V gene's germline CDR1 is SGHTA and CDR2 FQGNSA. CDR3 in DNA: TGTGCCAGCAGCTTGACAGGGGGGAACACTGAAGCTTTCTTT. Its protein product is CASSLTGGNTEAFF.

The chain has TRBV4-1 and TRBJ2-1; unclear D gene. This CDR3 has 17 amino acids. The V gene's germline CDR1 is MGHRA and CDR2 YSYEKL. Between the trimmed V and J ends, which lost 6 bases and 0 bases, there was a span of 18 bases. CDR3 residues: CASRPYPAASSYNEQFF. The CDR3 region has the DNA TGCGCCAGCAGACCGTATCCCGCGGCAAGCTCCTACAATGAGCAGTTCTTC.

V gene TRBV30 combines with J gene TRBJ1-1; D is undetermined. Trimming shortened V by 0 bases and J by 2 bases, and 7 bases separated the two germline ends. Germline-derived CDR1 and CDR2 are GTSNPN and SVGIG (reference sequence). The CDR3 totals 13 residues. The CDR3 region is CAWSVLANTEAFF. In DNA, the CDR3 is TGTGCCTGGAGTGTACTAGCTAACACTGAAGCTTTCTTT.

The chain links TRBV6-1 to TRBJ1-6; D not certain. Trimming cost V 4 bases and J 8 bases, with 12 bases left between them. Germline lookup yields CDR1 MNHNS and CDR2 SASEGT. The CDR3 is made up of 14 amino acids. CDR3 amino acids: CASSVLFGDSPLHF. CDR3 nucleotide sequence: TGTGCCAGCAGTGTTCTCTTCGGGGATTCACCCCTCCACTTT.

This chain uses TRBV5-4 with TRBJ2-1; weak D call: TRBD1 (5 bases). CDR1 is SGHNT and CDR2 is YYREEE in the germline V gene (reference sequence). The CDR3 is 13 residues long. Trimming removed 3 bases at V and 8 bases at J, with 12 bases between. The chain's CDR3 is CASSSGQGDEQFF. As DNA, the CDR3 is TGTGCCAGCAGCTCCGGGCAGGGCGATGAGCAGTTCTTC.

The chain carries TRBV11-2 and TRBJ1-4, with D possibly matching TRBD1 (6 bases). The V gene lost 8 bases and the J gene lost 5 bases, with 21 bases spanning the gap. This CDR3 spans 16 amino acids. Germline V CDR1 and CDR2: SGHAT, FQNNGV. The CDR3 region is CASQNSGAGLNEKLFF. CDR3 nucleotides: TGTGCCAGCCAAAATTCGGGGGCAGGGCTCAATGAAAAACTGTTTTTT.

The chain couples TRBV19 to TRBJ2-6; perhaps TRBD2 as D (5 bases). V was pared by 10 bases and J by 0 bases, with 13 bases between. CDR3 length: 15 amino acids. The germline V gene has CDR1 LNHDA and CDR2 SQIVND (reference sequence). DNA of the CDR3: TGTGCCACTAAGGACGGGATCTCTGGGGCCAACGTCCTGACTTTC. Protein product: CATKDGISGANVLTF.

This clone was recorded only once. This same CDR3 is encoded by further DNA sequences in the sample. J is TRBJ2-7 and V is TRBV7-9; D unresolved. Trimming cost V 0 bases and J 0 bases, with 6 bases left between them. The germline V gene encodes CDR1 SEHNR and CDR2 FQNEAQ (reference sequence). This CDR3 region has 14 residues. In DNA, the CDR3 is TGTGCCAGCAGCTTAGCGGTAGCCTCCTACGAGCAGTACTTC. As protein: CASSLAVASYEQYF.

The V gene is TRBV5-1, the J gene TRBJ1-3, with a possible D match to TRBD1 (6 bases). Trimming stripped 0 bases from V and 4 bases from J, with 8 bases between. The CDR3 runs 14 residues. Germline V gene data show CDR1 as SGHRS and CDR2 as YFSETQ. The CDR3 reads CASSLGTEGNTIYF. The CDR3 DNA reads TGCGCCAGCAGCTTGGGGACAGAGGGAAACACCATATATTTT.

The table lists this clone with a count of one. This chain uses TRBV11-2 with TRBJ2-5; tentatively, D is TRBD2 (5 bases). Germline values: CDR1 SGHAT, CDR2 FQNNGV. CDR3 length: 18 residues. Trimming cost V 0 bases and J 9 bases, with 26 bases left between them. The CDR3 loop is CASSLDMGSGKRARAQYF. As DNA, the CDR3 is TGTGCCAGCAGCTTAGATATGGGAAGCGGTAAGAGAGCACGGGCCCAGTACTTC.

This clone was seen once. This chain links TRBV5-4 with TRBJ2-1, with D uncertain. This CDR3 is built from 12 residues. Germline values: CDR1 SGHNT, CDR2 YYREEE (reference sequence). V was cut by 9 bases and J by 8 bases, with 15 bases left in between. CDR3 coding DNA: TGTGCCACCCACCGAGACTTGGATGAGCAGTTCTTC. It encodes CATHRDLDEQFF.

The chain carries TRBV19 and TRBJ2-3; no clear D. The CDR3 totals 14 residues. The V end was cut by 7 bases, the J end by 1 base, with 12 bases between. The germline CDR1 and CDR2 sequences are LNHDA and SQIVND (reference sequence). The CDR3 here is CASMGILRTDTQYF. CDR3 DNA: TGTGCCAGTATGGGGATTTTACGCACAGATACGCAGTATTTT.

The chain has TRBV5-4 and TRBJ2-3; 8 bases are a match to TRBD2. CDR3 length: 15 residues. The germline gives CDR1 SGHNT, CDR2 YYREEE (reference sequence). The J segment lost 1 base and the V segment lost 2 bases, leaving 3 bases of the junction unmatched. The chain's CDR3 is CASSFRREGTDTQYF. CDR3 DNA: TGTGCCAGCAGCTTCCGGCGGGAGGGCACAGATACGCAGTATTTT.

Many counts were recorded for this clone. This same CDR3 is encoded by further DNA sequences in the sample. The genes are TRBV7-7 and TRBJ2-1; D uncertain. Between the trimmed V and J ends, which lost 0 bases and 6 bases, there was a span of 6 bases. The CDR3 runs 13 residues. CDR1 is SSHAT, CDR2 FNYEAQ, per germline (reference sequence). For the CDR3, the DNA is TGTGCCAGCAGCTTAGCTGGCGGCAATGAGCAGTTCTTC. This codes for CASSLAGGNEQFF.

The rearrangement joins TRBV7-2 to TRBJ2-2; 8 bases are shared with TRBD2. The V and J ends lost 3 bases and 6 bases, in that order; junction bases with no gene match: 6. CDR3 size: 15 residues. Looked up from germline, CDR1 is SGHTA and CDR2 is FQGNSA. The CDR3 bases are TGTGCCAGCAGCTTGGGACTAGTAAAAGCCGGGGAGCTGTTTTTT. It codes for CASSLGLVKAGELFF.

V and J are TRBV7-2 and TRBJ2-5, with TRBD2 identical over 11 bases. Germline V gene sequence: CDR1 SGHTA, CDR2 FQGNSA. Losses at the gene ends were 0 bases for V and 1 base for J; bases not matched to a gene: 1. The CDR3 totals 16 residues. The CDR3 reads CASSLALAGGQETQYF. Written as DNA, the CDR3 is TGTGCCAGCAGCTTAGCCCTAGCGGGGGGCCAAGAGACCCAGTACTTC.